This T cell receptor beta chain appears in the sequencing data of a study of blood T cells in healthy people across ages. Each donor gave 9.5 to 10 milliliters of peripheral blood. The CDR3 totals 15 residues. Per the germline V gene, CDR1 is MNHEY and CDR2 is SVGAGI. The ends lost 0 bases at V and 12 bases at J; junction bases unmatched: 9. The second PCR ran roughly 7 to 12 cycles with a sample-barcoded 5' primer and J-beta primers. One entry per CDR3 protein results from TCRdb running MiXCR on the 5' RACE reads. The sample contains approximately 320,000 distinct CDR3 sequences, roughly 29% of which appear only once.

This TCR came from a woman in her 70s in good health. The chain has TRBV6-5 and TRBJ2-1; TRBD1 agrees at 9 bases. The sample taken for sequencing was blood. As DNA, the CDR3 is TGTGCCAGCAGTTACTCCAGGACAGGGGAAAGGGGGCAGTTCTTC. This encodes CASSYSRTGERGQFF.